This TCR beta chain was observed in a study of human T cells and chemical hapten exposure. V shed 3 bases and J shed 4 bases, with 6 bases lying between them. The CDR3 extends over 12 amino acids. CDR1 is WNHNN and CDR2 is SYGVQD in the germline V gene (reference sequence). TCRdb re-called the RACE reads with MiXCR, one entry per CDR3 protein. The data hold more than 80,000 distinct CDR3 sequences, with around 12% observed a single time. This clonotype was counted many times. Stated time point: pre-sensitization, week 0. Treatment given: therapeutic diphenylcyclopropenone sensitization with weekly scalp DPC.

The sequenced sample was whole blood, obtained in connection with sensitization to the hapten diphenylcyclopropenone (DPC). This clonotype originated in a woman aged 50 to 65 with alopecia areata. Some clones in this sample may be carry-over from other donors' samples. This chain connects TRBV10-1 to TRBJ1-2; D remains ambiguous. CDR3 DNA sequence: TGCGCCAGCAGTGACTACAGCTATGGCTACACCTTC. Protein sequence: CASSDYSYGYTF.